This T cell receptor (beta chain) is drawn from a study of follicular helper T cells after annual influenza vaccination. J lost 8 bases, V lost 5 bases, and 4 bases had no gene match. CDR1 and CDR2 (germline): LNHDA, SQIVND (reference sequence). The CDR3 runs to 14 residues. The assay was immunoSEQ multiplex PCR, and TCRdb's table has in-frame clones only and misses some. The data hold some 15,000 clones, with about four fifths observed a single time. As for time point: 2014-2015 season, pre-vaccination. The V and J genes are TRBV19 and TRBJ1-6, with 9 bases fitting TRBD1. The material sequenced was CXCR5- memory CD4+ T cells sorted from blood, taken on the day of influenza vaccination. This receptor was taken from an adult who received the influenza vaccine. In DNA, the CDR3 is TGTGCCAGTAGTCTCGACAGGGGGTATTCACCCCTCCACTTT. Translation: CASSLDRGYSPLHF.